This T cell receptor beta chain was sequenced during a study of type 1 regulatory T cells. Turning to the study itself: T-allo10 is an in vitro-generated, Tr1-enriched CD4 T cell product specific for alloantigen. Study findings and constraints: Compared with non-Tr1 cells, Tr1 cells showed a narrower TCR repertoire.

V was pared by 5 bases and J by 4 bases, with 14 bases between. The CDR3 is 15 residues long. Germline CDR1 SGHVS, CDR2 FNYEAQ. TCRdb passed the reads through MiXCR, listing each CDR3 protein once. The table lists about 62,000 distinct CDR3 sequences, around 62% of them singletons. Concerning this clonotype: As yet, its antigen is unknown.

This TCR was recovered from a human donor in good health. The chain has TRBV7-6 and TRBJ2-2; the D gene is possibly TRBD2 (6 bases). Sequenced input: cultured non-Tr1 T cells, either the whole culture or a sorted T cell fraction (not recorded which). CDR3 protein: CASSPGLRRTGELFF. The CDR3 DNA sequence: TGTGCCAGCAGCCCAGGACTAAGACGCACCGGGGAGCTGTTTTTT.